Shown below are 27 T cell receptor beta chains from a single sample sequenced in a study of T cells in Graves' hyperthyroidism and ophthalmopathy (dated 2019 in TCRdb). Library prep was done by multiplex PCR. TCRdb shows the sequencer as Illumina HiSeq 2000. The TCR beta CDR3 regions were amplified from the RNA transcripts. The TCR CDR3 was subjected to a first round of RT-PCR using the HTBI primer set and the Qiagen OneStep RT-PCR kit. TCRdb ran its own pipeline on the public reads, namely fastp trimming at Q25 and MiXCR clone calling, and kept in-frame beta chains. Rows with a matching CDR3 protein are joined into one entry that keeps the most common DNA and genes. The sample data list about 560,000 distinct CDR3 sequences, and around 46% of these were observed just once. The ten largest make up about 8.2% of the sample. Material for sequencing was peripheral blood or thyroid tissue (not recorded which). These receptor sequences come from a woman younger than 35 with Graves' hyperthyroidism. Donor details come from another sample of the same person, matched by shared clones.

This clonotype was seen at least ten times. The V call is TRBV10-3, the J call TRBJ1-2; TRBD1 matches at 8 bases. Per the germline V gene, CDR1 is ENHRY and CDR2 is SYGVKD. The CDR3 covers 14 residues. V was clipped by 2 bases and J by 4 bases; unmatched bases: 3. The CDR3 is CAISERGTGYGYTF. The DNA of the CDR3 is TGTGCCATCAGTGAGCGAGGGACAGGCTATGGCTACACCTTC.

The chain has TRBV7-6 and TRBJ1-2; D not resolved. The CDR3 is 13 amino acids. CDR1 is SGHVS and CDR2 is FNYEAQ in the germline V gene. V gave up 1 base and J gave up 4 bases, with 7 bases separating them. CDR3 DNA sequence: TGTGCCAGCAGCTTAGGGGCTTTCTATGGCTACACCTTC. Its protein is CASSLGAFYGYTF.

This sequence joins TRBV7-9 and TRBJ1-2; possibly TRBD1 for D (6 bases). Germline V gene data show CDR1 as SEHNR and CDR2 as FQNEAQ (reference sequence). The ends were cut back, 2 bases at V and 5 bases at J, with 12 bases in the middle. CDR3 length: 14 residues. The CDR3 nucleotides are TGTGCCAGCAGCTTAAGGGCAGGGGAGTATGGCTACACCTTC. Translation gives CASSLRAGEYGYTF. The complete variable domain, with remaining parts taken from reference TRBV7-9 and TRBJ1-2, reads DTGVSQNPRHKITKRGQNVTFRCDPISEHNRLYWYRQTLGQGPEFLTYFQNEAQLEKSRLLSDRFSAERPKGSFSTLEIQRTEQGDSAMYLCASSLRAGEYGYTFGSGTRLTVV.

This clonotype was seen a handful of times. This chain links TRBV11-2 with TRBJ2-5; D may be TRBD2 (5 bases). The length of the CDR3 is 13 residues. Germline loops: CDR1 SGHAT, CDR2 FQNNGV. Deletions cut 5 bases from V and 5 bases from J, with 12 bases between. The CDR3 region is CASSRAGVETQYF. The DNA of the CDR3 is TGTGCCAGCAGCCGAGCCGGGGTTGAGACCCAGTACTTC.

This clonotype appeared once. The chain combines TRBV7-9 with TRBJ1-3; D is uncertain. The CDR3 spans 17 residues. V lost 7 bases and J lost 2, with 21 bases in between. Germline V CDR1 and CDR2: SEHNR, FQNEAQ (reference sequence). The CDR3 loop reads CASIQEANGGPGNTIYF. In DNA, the CDR3 is TGTGCCAGCATCCAAGAGGCGAATGGAGGTCCTGGAAACACCATATATTTT.

This clonotype was counted between two and nine times. V gene TRBV7-8 combines with J gene TRBJ2-7, with 12 nucleotides matching TRBD2. The CDR3 sequence is 14 residues long. CDR1 SGHVS and CDR2 FQNEAQ come from the germline V gene. V was clipped by 6 bases and J by 2 bases; unmatched bases: 2. The CDR3 loop is CASRWTSGTYEQYF. The CDR3 DNA follows: TGTGCCAGCAGATGGACTAGCGGGACCTACGAGCAGTACTTC.

V usage is TRBV25-1 and J usage is TRBJ1-2; D is ambiguous. V was trimmed by 7 bases and J by 3 bases, leaving 15 bases between them. The CDR3 is 14 residues long. Germline V gene sequence: CDR1 MGHDK, CDR2 SYGVNS. The CDR3: CASTRSGVDYGYTF. The DNA for the CDR3 is TGTGCCAGCACTCGGTCTGGGGTCGACTATGGCTACACCTTC.

This clonotype was observed a few times. J is TRBJ2-7 and V is TRBV19; either TRBD1 or TRBD2 may fit D (5 bases each). The CDR3 is made up of 14 amino acids. Germline values: CDR1 LNHDA, CDR2 SQIVND (reference sequence). Trimming took 4 bases from V and 6 from J, leaving 16 bases between them. CDR3 in amino acids: CASSRDPAASEQYF. CDR3 bases: TGTGCCAGTAGTAGGGACCCCGCTGCTTCCGAGCAGTACTTC.

A few counts support this clonotype. The V and J genes are TRBV7-3 and TRBJ1-4; no reliable D call. The CDR3 is 14 amino acids. The germline V and J ends were trimmed by 3 bases and 5 bases, with 10 bases remaining between them. Germline lookup yields CDR1 SGHTA and CDR2 FQGTGA. The CDR3, as DNA: TGTGCCAGCAGCTTGGCCGCTGGGAATGAAAAACTGTTTTTT. Protein: CASSLAAGNEKLFF.

Turning to this clonotype: The junction does not match germline at one end; this may be a read error. The genes are TRBV2 and TRBJ2-3, with TRBD2 identical over 13 bases. The CDR3 sequence is 15 residues long. The V gene's germline CDR1 is SNHLY and CDR2 FYNNEI. The chain's CDR3 is CATSDRLAGGDTQYF. The CDR3 DNA follows: TGTGCCACCAGTGATCGACTAGCGGGAGGAGATACGCAGTATTTT.

The chain recombines TRBV7-9 with TRBJ2-5; 7 nucleotides match TRBD2. CDR1 is SEHNR, CDR2 FQNEAQ, per germline (reference sequence). The V gene end was trimmed by 5 bases and the J gene end by 4 bases; junction bases not matched to a gene: 13. The CDR3 runs 16 residues. CDR3 sequence: CASSPSGAELVETQYF. The CDR3 bases are TGTGCCAGCAGCCCGAGCGGGGCGGAGTTGGTAGAGACCCAGTACTTC.

This clonotype was recorded at least ten times. The V call is TRBV2, the J call TRBJ2-7; TRBD2 matches at 13 bases. Germline assignment: CDR1 SNHLY and CDR2 FYNNEI. The CDR3 consists of 15 residues. The trim removed 8 bases at V and 2 bases at J, leaving 6 bases unmatched. CDR3: CASLRGLAGPYEQYF. In DNA, the CDR3 is TGTGCCAGCTTGCGGGGACTAGCGGGACCCTACGAGCAGTACTTC.

The chain employs TRBV7-9 and TRBJ2-5; 8 bases align to TRBD1. Trimming took 4 bases from V and 5 from J; bases not matched to a gene: 12. Germline assignment: CDR1 SEHNR and CDR2 FQNEAQ (reference sequence). CDR3 length: 16 amino acids. The CDR3 nucleotides read TGTGCCAGCAGCTCCCGGGACAGGCGGGGATCGGAGACCCAGTACTTC. Translation: CASSSRDRRGSETQYF.

The V and J genes are TRBV6-6 and TRBJ2-7; 7 bases align to TRBD2. Unmatched junction bases numbered 6, after V lost 5 bases and J lost 2 bases. Germline lookup yields CDR1 MNHNY and CDR2 SVGAGI (reference sequence). The CDR3 loop spans 14 amino acids. The CDR3, as DNA: TGTGCCAGCAGTCGGGCGGGGGAGACCTACGAGCAGTACTTC. Translated: CASSRAGETYEQYF.

This clonotype was seen once. The chain links TRBV15 to TRBJ2-5; possible D gene TRBD1, 5 bases. This CDR3 has 15 residues. CDR1 is LNHNV and CDR2 is YYDKDF in the germline V gene (reference sequence). V was trimmed by 0 bases and J by 3 bases, leaving 11 bases between them. CDR3 in DNA: TGTGCCACCAGCAGAGATCAAACAGGCGAAGAGACCCAGTACTTC. Translation gives CATSRDQTGEETQYF.

V usage is TRBV2 and J usage is TRBJ1-1, with 7 bases that match TRBD1. CDR1 SNHLY and CDR2 FYNNEI come from the germline V gene. Trimming at V came to 6 bases and at J to 5 bases, leaving 9 bases not matched to a gene. This CDR3 comprises 14 residues. In nucleotides, the CDR3 is TGTGCCAGCAGCTTAGACAGGGCTCGTACTGAAGCTTTCTTT. It is translated as CASSLDRARTEAFF.

This clonotype appeared many times. This chain links TRBV10-3 with TRBJ2-2; the D is unclear. V gave up 4 bases and J gave up 0 bases, with 6 bases separating them. The CDR3 is made up of 14 amino acids. The germline V gene has CDR1 ENHRY and CDR2 SYGVKD. The CDR3 loop is CAISGHPNTGELFF. Written as DNA, the CDR3 is TGTGCCATCAGTGGTCACCCGAACACCGGGGAGCTGTTTTTT.

In its sample, this clonotype was seen once. One end of the junction is discordant with germline, which a read error may explain. The chain employs TRBV24-1 and TRBJ2-7, with D perhaps matching TRBD1 (6 bases). The CDR3 spans 11 residues. Germline CDR1 reads KGHDR; CDR2 reads SFDVKD. The CDR3 DNA reads TGTGCCACCCCTCCTAGGACAGAGATCCTGTTC. Amino acid sequence: CATPPRTEILF.

The chain combines TRBV13 with TRBJ1-2; 7 nucleotides align to TRBD1. Germline V gene lookup returns CDR1 PRHDT and CDR2 FYEKMQ (reference sequence). V lost 0 bases to trimming and J lost 3 bases; unmatched junction nucleotides: 10. The CDR3 runs 17 residues. CDR3 protein: CASSLGSGGQTDYGYTF. As DNA, the CDR3 is TGTGCCAGCAGCTTAGGCTCAGGGGGACAGACAGACTATGGCTACACCTTC. The variable domain in full, with the rest retrieved from reference TRBV13 and TRBJ1-2, is AAGVIQSPRHLIKEKRETATLKCYPIPRHDTVYWYQQGPGQDPQFLISFYEKMQSDKGSIPDRFSAQQFSDYHSELNMSSLELGDSALYFCASSLGSGGQTDYGYTFGSGTRLTVV.

This chain uses TRBV7-2 with TRBJ1-1; TRBD1 aligns across 7 bases. The CDR3 is made up of 11 amino acids. CDR1 and CDR2 (germline): SGHTA, FQGNSA. After removal of 5 bases from V and 11 bases from J, the junction contained 5 bases not matched to a gene. CDR3 loop: CASSRRGTAFF. Written as DNA, the CDR3 is TGTGCCAGCAGCCGCAGGGGGACGGCTTTCTTT.

This clonotype was seen once. The CDR3 end shows no conserved phenylalanine or tryptophan, and so a read error is likely. The DNA is left out, because the CDR3 cannot be placed on it with certainty; the CDR3 is given as TCRdb lists it. This chain joins TRBV24-1 and TRBJ2-6. The germline gives CDR1 KGHDR, CDR2 SFDVKD. With termini counted, the CDR3 has 9 amino acids. The CDR3 region is CATSGKANT.

V usage is TRBV7-2 and J usage is TRBJ2-2; weak D call: TRBD2 (6 bases). The germline gives CDR1 SGHTA, CDR2 FQGNSA. The ends were cut back, 5 bases at V and 5 bases at J, with 12 bases in the middle. This CDR3 has 14 amino acids. CDR3 sequence reads: CASSVMAGTGELFF. In nucleotides, the CDR3 is TGTGCCAGCAGCGTAATGGCGGGAACCGGGGAGCTGTTTTTT.

This clonotype was seen at least ten times. J is TRBJ2-5 and V is TRBV29-1; D remains unclear. The V gene lost 6 bases and the J gene lost 2 bases, with 10 bases spanning the gap. The CDR3 is 12 amino acids. Germline V lookup: CDR1 SQVTM, CDR2 ANQGSEA. The CDR3 region has the DNA TGCAGCGTGTTAGCTGGACAAGAGACCCAGTACTTC. The encoded protein is CSVLAGQETQYF.

CDR3: CASSLGGGRLETQYF. The CDR3 region has the DNA TGTGCCAGCAGCTTAGGGGGGGGTCGATTAGAGACCCAGTACTTC. The V call is TRBV7-9, the J call TRBJ2-5; 7 bases are a match to TRBD2. CDR1 SEHNR and CDR2 FQNEAQ come from the germline V gene (reference sequence). The J segment lost 4 bases and the V segment lost 1 base, leaving 6 bases of the junction unmatched. The CDR3 consists of 15 residues.

The CDR3 nucleotides are TGTGCCAGCAGCTTACCGACAGGGTTATTCTATGGCTACACCTTC. Amino acid sequence: CASSLPTGLFYGYTF. J is TRBJ1-2 and V is TRBV7-6; 7 nucleotides match TRBD1. Germline V gene lookup returns CDR1 SGHVS and CDR2 FNYEAQ. The CDR3 has 15 residues. V dropped 2 bases and J dropped 4; count of bases not matched to a gene: 7.

The chain has TRBV2 and TRBJ1-1, with D perhaps TRBD1 (5 bases). CDR3 length equals 15 residues. CDR1 and CDR2 (germline): SNHLY, FYNNEI. The V end was cut by 4 bases, the J end by 1 base, with 13 bases between. CDR3 nucleotide sequence: TGTGCCAGCAGTGCTAGAAGGGACTCGAACACTGAAGCTTTCTTT. This translates into CASSARRDSNTEAFF.

Comment on this clonotype: An end of the junction does not agree with germline; a read error may underlie this. This chain uses TRBV10-3 with TRBJ1-2, with D possibly matching TRBD1 (6 bases). Germline values: CDR1 ENHRY, CDR2 SYGVKD. This CDR3 is built from 15 residues. CDR3 sequence: CASSLAGGGNYGYTF. In DNA form, the CDR3 reads TGTGCCAGCAGTTTAGCGGGGGGCGGAAACTATGGCTACACCTTC.